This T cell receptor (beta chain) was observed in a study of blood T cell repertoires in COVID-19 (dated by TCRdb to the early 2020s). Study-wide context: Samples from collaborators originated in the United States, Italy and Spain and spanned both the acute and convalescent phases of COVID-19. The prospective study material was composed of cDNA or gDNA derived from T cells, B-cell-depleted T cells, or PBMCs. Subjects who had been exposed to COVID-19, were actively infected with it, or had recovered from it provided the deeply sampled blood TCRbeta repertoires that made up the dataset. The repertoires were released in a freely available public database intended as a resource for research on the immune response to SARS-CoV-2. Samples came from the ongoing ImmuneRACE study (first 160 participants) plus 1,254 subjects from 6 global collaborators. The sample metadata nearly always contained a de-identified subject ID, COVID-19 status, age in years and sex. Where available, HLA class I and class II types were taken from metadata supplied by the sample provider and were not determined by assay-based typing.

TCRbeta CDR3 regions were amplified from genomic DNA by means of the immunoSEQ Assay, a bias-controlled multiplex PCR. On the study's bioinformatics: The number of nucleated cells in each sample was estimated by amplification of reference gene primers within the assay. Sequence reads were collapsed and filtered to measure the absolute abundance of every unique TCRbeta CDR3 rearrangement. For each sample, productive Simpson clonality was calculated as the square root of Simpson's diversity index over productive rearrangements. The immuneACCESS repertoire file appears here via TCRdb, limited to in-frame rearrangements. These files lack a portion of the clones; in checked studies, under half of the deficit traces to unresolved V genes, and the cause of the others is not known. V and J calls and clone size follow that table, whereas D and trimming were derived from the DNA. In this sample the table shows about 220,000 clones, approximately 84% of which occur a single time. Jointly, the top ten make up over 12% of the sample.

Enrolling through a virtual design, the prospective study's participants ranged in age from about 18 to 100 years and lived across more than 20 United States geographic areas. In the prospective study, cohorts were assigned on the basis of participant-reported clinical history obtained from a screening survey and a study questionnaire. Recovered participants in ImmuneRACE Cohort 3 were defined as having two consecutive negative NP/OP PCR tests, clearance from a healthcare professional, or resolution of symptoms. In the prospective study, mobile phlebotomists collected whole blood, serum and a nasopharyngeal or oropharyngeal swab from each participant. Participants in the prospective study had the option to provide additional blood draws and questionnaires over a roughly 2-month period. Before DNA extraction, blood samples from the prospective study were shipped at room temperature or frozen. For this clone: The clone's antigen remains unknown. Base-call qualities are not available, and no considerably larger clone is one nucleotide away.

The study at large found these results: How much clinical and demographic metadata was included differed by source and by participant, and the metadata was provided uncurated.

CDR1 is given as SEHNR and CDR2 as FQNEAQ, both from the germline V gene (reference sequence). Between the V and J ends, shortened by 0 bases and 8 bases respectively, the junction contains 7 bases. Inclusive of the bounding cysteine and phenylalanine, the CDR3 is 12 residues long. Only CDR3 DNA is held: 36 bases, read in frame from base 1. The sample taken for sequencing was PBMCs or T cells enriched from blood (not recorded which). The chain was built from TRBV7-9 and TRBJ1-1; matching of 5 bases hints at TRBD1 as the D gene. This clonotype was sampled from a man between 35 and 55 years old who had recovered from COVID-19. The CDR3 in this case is CASSLANREAFF. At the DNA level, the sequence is TGTGCCAGCAGCTTAGCGAACAGGGAAGCTTTCTTT.